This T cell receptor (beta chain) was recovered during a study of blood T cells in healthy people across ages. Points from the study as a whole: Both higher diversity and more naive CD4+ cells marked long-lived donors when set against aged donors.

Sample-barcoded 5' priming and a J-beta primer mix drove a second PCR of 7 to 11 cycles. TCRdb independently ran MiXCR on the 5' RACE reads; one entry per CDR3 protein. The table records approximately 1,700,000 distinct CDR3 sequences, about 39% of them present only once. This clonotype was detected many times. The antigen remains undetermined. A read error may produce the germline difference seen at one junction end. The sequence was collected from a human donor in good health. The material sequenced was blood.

The CDR3: CASSFRGSTDTQYF. The DNA of the CDR3 is TGCGCTAGCAGCTTCCGGGGTAGCACAGATACGCAGTATTTT. V is TRBV12-3 or TRBV12-4 and J is TRBJ2-3; a possible D gene is TRBD2 (5 bases). CDR3 size: 14 residues.